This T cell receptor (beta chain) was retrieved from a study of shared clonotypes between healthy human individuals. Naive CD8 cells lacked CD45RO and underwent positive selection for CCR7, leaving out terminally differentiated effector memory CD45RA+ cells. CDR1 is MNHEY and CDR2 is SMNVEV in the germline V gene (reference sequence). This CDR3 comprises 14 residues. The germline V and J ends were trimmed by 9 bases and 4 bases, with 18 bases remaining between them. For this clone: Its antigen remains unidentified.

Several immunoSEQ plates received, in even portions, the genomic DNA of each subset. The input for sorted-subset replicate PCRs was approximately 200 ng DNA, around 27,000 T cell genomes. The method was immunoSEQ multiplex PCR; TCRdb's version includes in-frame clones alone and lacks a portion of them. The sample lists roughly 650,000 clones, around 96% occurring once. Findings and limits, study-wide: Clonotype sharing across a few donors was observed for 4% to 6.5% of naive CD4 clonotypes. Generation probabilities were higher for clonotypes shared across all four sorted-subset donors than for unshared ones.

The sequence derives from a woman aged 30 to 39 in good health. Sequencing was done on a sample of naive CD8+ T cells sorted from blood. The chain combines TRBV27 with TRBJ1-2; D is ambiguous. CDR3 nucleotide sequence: TGTGCCAGTGGAACGACCCCAACGGCCTATGGCTACACCTTC. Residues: CASGTTPTAYGYTF.